This TCR beta chain was sequenced during a study of early T cells in non-severe SARS-CoV-2 infection. One entry per CDR3 protein results from TCRdb running MiXCR on the 5' RACE reads. The table lists fewer than 40,000 distinct CDR3 sequences, roughly 7.1% of them singletons. The CDR3 covers 14 residues. The J segment lost 2 bases and the V segment lost 5 bases, leaving 5 bases of the junction unmatched. CDR1 is SEHNR, CDR2 FQNEAQ, per germline (reference sequence). This material consisted of whole blood, taken at baseline. The TCR sequence derives from an adult who was a healthcare worker with PCR-confirmed SARS-CoV-2 infection or an uninfected control (not recorded which). The chain employs TRBV7-9 and TRBJ2-7; 8 bases line up with TRBD1. The CDR3 is CASSRGQATYEQYV. The DNA for the CDR3 is TGTGCCAGCAGCCGGGGACAGGCAACCTACGAGCAGTACGTC.